This T cell receptor (beta chain) was captured by sequencing in a study of shared clonotypes between healthy human individuals. Whole-study results and caveats: Naive CD4 clonotypes were shared across several donors at roughly 5%.

V was shortened by 5 bases and J by 6 bases, with 13 bases between the two germline ends. Per the germline V gene, CDR1 is SGHAT and CDR2 is FQDESV (reference sequence). The CDR3 has 13 residues. The repertoire was sequenced with immunoSEQ multiplex PCR; TCRdb's copy has only in-frame clones and lacks some. The sample includes around 2,000,000 clones, 95% of them seen just once. Turning to this clone: The antigen is undetermined.

The gene calls are TRBV11-1 and TRBJ1-2; D is uncertain. The specimen sequenced was naive CD4+ T cells sorted from blood. The subset here: CD45RA+ positively selected. The TCR originated in a man between 18 and 35 years old in good health. The CDR3: CASSDWTTDGYTF. For the CDR3, the DNA is TGTGCCAGCAGCGACTGGACCACGGATGGCTACACCTTC.